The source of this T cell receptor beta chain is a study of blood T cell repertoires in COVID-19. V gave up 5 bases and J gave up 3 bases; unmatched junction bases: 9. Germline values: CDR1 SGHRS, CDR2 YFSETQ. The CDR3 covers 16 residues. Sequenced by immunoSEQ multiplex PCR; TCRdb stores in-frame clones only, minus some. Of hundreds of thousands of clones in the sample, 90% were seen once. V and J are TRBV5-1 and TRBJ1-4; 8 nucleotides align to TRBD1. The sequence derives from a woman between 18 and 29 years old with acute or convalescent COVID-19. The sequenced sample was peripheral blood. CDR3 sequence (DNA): TGCGCCAGCAGACCCACAGGGGGGAGGGCTAATGAAAAACTGTTTTTT. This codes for CASRPTGGRANEKLFF.